This T cell receptor (beta chain) was profiled in a study of T cells in Graves' hyperthyroidism and ophthalmopathy. Study results and limitations: The model forecast ophthalmopathy, anticipating it by a median around 6.5 months before onset. Appearing also in blood were most of the thyroid clonotypes expanded above 0.001.

This clonotype was detected only a few times. The antigen is unknown. Germline trimming cut 0 bases from V and 0 bases from J; bases unmatched to any gene: 4. CDR1 is DFQATT, CDR2 SNEGSKA, per germline (reference sequence). CDR3 length: 16 amino acids. RNA transcripts gave rise to amplified TCR beta CDR3 regions. Researchers ran a first-round RT-PCR on the TCR CDR3 using the HTBI primer set. MiXCR, applied by TCRdb to the multiplex PCR reads, yields one record per CDR3 protein. This table has about 600,000 distinct CDR3 sequences, 16% appearing once. Ophthalmopathy cases met thresholds of Clinical Activity Score at least 3, NOSPECS grade at least 4 and duration under 3 months. PBMCs were derived from about 10 ml fresh peripheral blood.

This TCR was sampled from a woman between 40 and 55 years old with Graves' ophthalmopathy. The chain links TRBV20-1 to TRBJ2-1, with 8 bases identical to TRBD1. The sequenced material came from blood. The CDR3 loop is CSARDAGGISYNEQFF. CDR3 coding DNA: TGCAGTGCTAGAGATGCAGGGGGCATCTCCTACAATGAGCAGTTCTTC.